This T cell receptor beta chain was identified during a study of shared clonotypes between healthy human individuals. The CDR3 runs 14 residues. CDR1 ENHRY and CDR2 SYGVKD come from the germline V gene. Unmatched junction bases numbered 7, after V lost 4 bases and J lost 6 bases. Sequencing used immunoSEQ multiplex PCR; TCRdb keeps in-frame clones, though not all of them. The sample records 1,400,000 or so clones, about 98.5% being singletons. This receptor was taken from a man aged 25-45 years in good health. The sample taken for sequencing was naive CD4+ T cells sorted from blood. Subset here: CD45RA+ positively selected. The chain recombines TRBV10-3 with TRBJ2-3, with TRBD1 matching over 7 bases. CDR3 region: CAISGTGDRDTQYF. CDR3 DNA: TGTGCCATCAGTGGCACAGGGGATAGGGATACGCAGTATTTT.